A selection of T cell receptor beta chains follows, all from one sample in a study of blood T cell repertoires in COVID-19. Repertoires were generated with immunoSEQ multiplex PCR, while TCRdb's copy carries only in-frame clones and drops some. Here the sample spans about 270,000 clones, approximately 89% being singletons. Sequenced sample: peripheral blood. The source of these receptors is a man between 40 and 49 years old with active or convalescent COVID-19. Both conserved end residues are part of each CDR3. The D gene is left open where the match is weak. Not every row has a clone size; where given, it reads once, few, many or a size class.

CDR3nt: TGTGCCAGCACCTTGCGAGAGGGGGCTGGTGGGTCAGATACGCAGTATTTT; CDR3aa: CASTLREGAGGSDTQYF; d_gene: NA; v_gene: TRBV21-1; abundance: NA; j_gene: TRBJ2-3
CDR3nt: TGTGCCAGCAGCGCCCAACCCTCCTTGGACAGGGGAAACTACGAGCAGTACTTC; CDR3aa: CASSAQPSLDRGNYEQYF; d_gene: TRBD1; v_gene: TRBV9; abundance: NA; j_gene: TRBJ2-7
CDR3nt: TGTGCCAGCAGTGACCCTGTCCGGTACGAGCAGTACTTC; CDR3aa: CASSDPVRYEQYF; d_gene: NA; v_gene: TRBV2; abundance: NA; j_gene: TRBJ2-7
CDR3nt: TGTGCCACCAGTGCGGCAGGGGGTTACGAGCAGTACTTC; CDR3aa: CATSAAGGYEQYF; d_gene: TRBD1; v_gene: TRBV24-1; abundance: once; j_gene: TRBJ2-7
CDR3nt: TGTGCCAGCAGTTCGGGACAGGGGTATGGCTACACCTTC; CDR3aa: CASSSGQGYGYTF; d_gene: TRBD1; v_gene: TRBV6-5; abundance: NA; j_gene: TRBJ1-2
CDR3nt: TGTGCCTGGAGTGTAGGACAGGGCTTCGAAGCTTTCTTT; CDR3aa: CAWSVGQGFEAFF; d_gene: TRBD1; v_gene: TRBV30; abundance: NA; j_gene: TRBJ1-1
CDR3nt: TGTGTCAGCAGTTTTCCGGGTAGCTACAATGAGCAGTTCTTC; CDR3aa: CVSSFPGSYNEQFF; d_gene: NA; v_gene: TRBV27; abundance: NA; j_gene: TRBJ2-1
CDR3nt: TGTGCCAGCGCGTTCCCGGGGAACACTGAAGCTTTCTTT; CDR3aa: CASAFPGNTEAFF; d_gene: NA; v_gene: TRBV7-3; abundance: NA; j_gene: TRBJ1-1
CDR3nt: TGTGCCAGCAGCCAACTCTCGTGGGGGACAGGGGTTGGAACGGGCACTGAAGCTTTCTTT; CDR3aa: CASSQLSWGTGVGTGTEAFF; d_gene: TRBD1; v_gene: TRBV3-1/TRBV3-2; abundance: NA; j_gene: TRBJ1-1
CDR3nt: TGTGCCAGCAGTTTATCTGGTAAATCAGGCTACTACGAGCAGTACTTC; CDR3aa: CASSLSGKSGYYEQYF; d_gene: NA; v_gene: TRBV27; abundance: NA; j_gene: TRBJ2-7
CDR3nt: TGTGCCAGCAGTTTGAGGGAGGGAGAGACCCAGTACTTC; CDR3aa: CASSLREGETQYF; d_gene: TRBD2; v_gene: TRBV12-3/TRBV12-4; abundance: NA; j_gene: TRBJ2-5
CDR3nt: TGTGCCAGCAGCGACGGACAGTTAAACATTCAGTACTTC; CDR3aa: CASSDGQLNIQYF; d_gene: NA; v_gene: TRBV6-5; abundance: NA; j_gene: TRBJ2-4
CDR3nt: TGTGCCAGCAGCTTCCGGGGACAGGGATCCTACGAGCAGTACTTC; CDR3aa: CASSFRGQGSYEQYF; d_gene: TRBD1; v_gene: TRBV5-4; abundance: NA; j_gene: TRBJ2-7
CDR3nt: TGTGCCAGCAGCCAAGCGGGACAGTATAACTATGGCTACACCTTC; CDR3aa: CASSQAGQYNYGYTF; d_gene: TRBD1; v_gene: TRBV3-1/TRBV3-2; abundance: NA; j_gene: TRBJ1-2
CDR3nt: TGCGCCAGCAGCTTTGGCAGGGAAGTATATGGCTACACCTTC; CDR3aa: CASSFGREVYGYTF; d_gene: NA; v_gene: TRBV5-1; abundance: NA; j_gene: TRBJ1-2
CDR3nt: TGCAGCGGCGAGGGGTCGGCGGGGGGGATAGCGCTCACAGATACGCAGTATTTT; CDR3aa: CSGEGSAGGIALTDTQYF; d_gene: TRBD2; v_gene: TRBV29-1; abundance: NA; j_gene: TRBJ2-3
CDR3nt: TGTGCCAGCAGCCAAGCGCAGAACGACTATGGCTACACCTTC; CDR3aa: CASSQAQNDYGYTF; d_gene: NA; v_gene: TRBV3-1/TRBV3-2; abundance: NA; j_gene: TRBJ1-2
CDR3nt: TGCGCCAGCAGCCCATTGGGACTAGCGTCAGACGGTGAGCAGTTCTTC; CDR3aa: CASSPLGLASDGEQFF; d_gene: TRBD2; v_gene: TRBV4-1; abundance: NA; j_gene: TRBJ2-1
CDR3nt: TGTGCCAGCAGCCAAGACATGGCGGGGGGGCTGGATACGCAGTATTTT; CDR3aa: CASSQDMAGGLDTQYF; d_gene: TRBD2; v_gene: TRBV3-1/TRBV3-2; abundance: NA; j_gene: TRBJ2-3
CDR3nt: TGTGCCAGCAGTCCGGGGACAGTTGCTAACTATGGCTACACCTTC; CDR3aa: CASSPGTVANYGYTF; d_gene: TRBD1; v_gene: TRBV6-5; abundance: NA; j_gene: TRBJ1-2
CDR3nt: TGTGCCAGCAGTGAAGGGGGGACAGGCTCTCAGCCCCAGCATTTT; CDR3aa: CASSEGGTGSQPQHF; d_gene: TRBD1; v_gene: TRBV25-1; abundance: NA; j_gene: TRBJ1-5
CDR3nt: TGCGCCAGCACACGAGGGGGGGCGGAGTACAATGAGCAGTTCTTC; CDR3aa: CASTRGGAEYNEQFF; d_gene: NA; v_gene: TRBV5-1; abundance: NA; j_gene: TRBJ2-1
CDR3nt: TGTGCCAGCAGCTCCTCGTCTTCCTCTGGGGCCAACGTCCTGACTTTC; CDR3aa: CASSSSSSSGANVLTF; d_gene: NA; v_gene: TRBV9; abundance: NA; j_gene: TRBJ2-6
CDR3nt: TGTGCCTGGACCGGGGGGAACGTTGAAAAACTGTTTTTT; CDR3aa: CAWTGGNVEKLFF; d_gene: NA; v_gene: TRBV30; abundance: NA; j_gene: TRBJ1-4
CDR3nt: TGCGCCAGCAGCAAGGGGACAGGGGGCACCGTACCCACTGAAGCTTTCTTT; CDR3aa: CASSKGTGGTVPTEAFF; d_gene: TRBD1; v_gene: TRBV5-1; abundance: NA; j_gene: TRBJ1-1
CDR3nt: TGTGCCAGTAGTATGGTGGGGGCTCAGCCCCAGCATTTT; CDR3aa: CASSMVGAQPQHF; d_gene: NA; v_gene: TRBV19; abundance: NA; j_gene: TRBJ1-5
CDR3nt: TGTGCCAGCAGCTCCCGGGACAGGGGTTTCTATGAGCAGTTCTTC; CDR3aa: CASSSRDRGFYEQFF; d_gene: TRBD1; v_gene: TRBV5-4; abundance: once; j_gene: TRBJ2-1
CDR3nt: TGCGCCAGCAGCCAAACGTGGGATGTGGCAGGGAGGGACACTGAAGCTTTCTTT; CDR3aa: CASSQTWDVAGRDTEAFF; d_gene: NA; v_gene: TRBV4-1; abundance: NA; j_gene: TRBJ1-1
CDR3nt: TGTGCCAGCAGGGGACCGGGGGATAAGGTGGCTTTCTTT; CDR3aa: CASRGPGDKVAFF; d_gene: NA; v_gene: TRBV27; abundance: NA; j_gene: TRBJ1-1
CDR3nt: TGTGCCAGCAGTTTGACAGGGGTAATCAATTCACCCCTCCACTTT; CDR3aa: CASSLTGVINSPLHF; d_gene: TRBD1; v_gene: TRBV28; abundance: NA; j_gene: TRBJ1-6
CDR3nt: TGTGCCAGCAAATTAAAGCTTAGCACAGATACGCAGTATTTT; CDR3aa: CASKLKLSTDTQYF; d_gene: NA; v_gene: TRBV7-3; abundance: NA; j_gene: TRBJ2-3
CDR3nt: TGTGCCACCAGCCGGGACAGTTTCAACACTGAAGCTTTCTTT; CDR3aa: CATSRDSFNTEAFF; d_gene: TRBD1; v_gene: TRBV24-1; abundance: once; j_gene: TRBJ1-1
CDR3nt: TGTGCCAGCAGTGAAGGCCCCGACAGGTACTATGGCTACACCTTC; CDR3aa: CASSEGPDRYYGYTF; d_gene: NA; v_gene: TRBV6-1; abundance: NA; j_gene: TRBJ1-2
CDR3nt: TGTGCCATCGGGGAGGGGGGCCGTGCCACCCGCGATGAGCAGTTCTTC; CDR3aa: CAIGEGGRATRDEQFF; d_gene: NA; v_gene: TRBV28; abundance: NA; j_gene: TRBJ2-1
CDR3nt: TGTGCCAGCAGCCAGAGTGCGGGGAGGTCAGATACGCAGTATTTT; CDR3aa: CASSQSAGRSDTQYF; d_gene: NA; v_gene: TRBV11-3; abundance: NA; j_gene: TRBJ2-3
CDR3nt: TGTGCCTGGAGTCCCGGGACAGGATATCGCACCACAGATACGCAGTATTTT; CDR3aa: CAWSPGTGYRTTDTQYF; d_gene: TRBD1; v_gene: TRBV30; abundance: NA; j_gene: TRBJ2-3
CDR3nt: TGTGCCAGCTCCCAGGTCCAGGGCCCCTACGAGCAGTACTTC; CDR3aa: CASSQVQGPYEQYF; d_gene: NA; v_gene: TRBV6-5; abundance: once; j_gene: TRBJ2-7
CDR3nt: TGTGCCAGCAGCTTGGGGGTCGGAGGCTACGAGCAGTACTTC; CDR3aa: CASSLGVGGYEQYF; d_gene: NA; v_gene: TRBV5-5; abundance: few; j_gene: TRBJ2-7
CDR3nt: TGTGCCATCAGTGGAGGAGAGACCCAGTACTTC; CDR3aa: CAISGGETQYF; d_gene: NA; v_gene: TRBV10-3; abundance: once; j_gene: TRBJ2-5
CDR3nt: TGCAGCGTTTCACGGGTTATTGGGTACGAGCAGTACTTC; CDR3aa: CSVSRVIGYEQYF; d_gene: NA; v_gene: TRBV29-1; abundance: NA; j_gene: TRBJ2-7
CDR3nt: TGTGCCAGTAGTATAGGCACTAGCGGGGGGGGAGCCAAAAACATTCAGTACTTC; CDR3aa: CASSIGTSGGGAKNIQYF; d_gene: TRBD2; v_gene: TRBV19; abundance: NA; j_gene: TRBJ2-4
CDR3nt: TGTGCCAGCAGCTTTGGAACGTTACTAGCGGGAGACGCCAGCACAGATACGCAGTATTTT; CDR3aa: CASSFGTLLAGDASTDTQYF; d_gene: TRBD2; v_gene: TRBV7-8; abundance: NA; j_gene: TRBJ2-3
CDR3nt: TGTGCCAGCTCACCACCGGGCGTGCGGGGTGGGAATGAGCAGTTCTTC; CDR3aa: CASSPPGVRGGNEQFF; d_gene: NA; v_gene: TRBV18; abundance: NA; j_gene: TRBJ2-1
CDR3nt: TGTGCCTGGAGTCCAACCCCCTGGACTAGCGGGAGTGTCACCGGGGAGCTGTTTTTT; CDR3aa: CAWSPTPWTSGSVTGELFF; d_gene: TRBD2; v_gene: TRBV30; abundance: NA; j_gene: TRBJ2-2
CDR3nt: TGTGCCAGTAGTAAAAGGGTGAGGGGGAACCAAGAGACCCAGTACTTC; CDR3aa: CASSKRVRGNQETQYF; d_gene: NA; v_gene: TRBV19; abundance: NA; j_gene: TRBJ2-5
CDR3nt: TGTGCCAGCAGTTTCTTCCGGGGCTACGAGCAGTACTTC; CDR3aa: CASSFFRGYEQYF; d_gene: NA; v_gene: TRBV27; abundance: once; j_gene: TRBJ2-7
CDR3nt: TGTGCCAGCAGCCCAACAGGGGTTGGCAATCAGCCCCAGCATTTT; CDR3aa: CASSPTGVGNQPQHF; d_gene: TRBD1; v_gene: TRBV7-2; abundance: NA; j_gene: TRBJ1-5
CDR3nt: TGTGCCAGCAGTCACTGGACTACCAACTACGAGCAGTACTTC; CDR3aa: CASSHWTTNYEQYF; d_gene: NA; v_gene: TRBV11-1; abundance: NA; j_gene: TRBJ2-7
CDR3nt: TGTGCCAGTAGTGCGGGACAGGTAGACTCTGGGGCCAACGTCCTGACTTTC; CDR3aa: CASSAGQVDSGANVLTF; d_gene: TRBD1; v_gene: TRBV19; abundance: many; j_gene: TRBJ2-6
CDR3nt: TGTGCCAGCAGTGAGGGGGCCCTCTACGAGCAGTACTTC; CDR3aa: CASSEGALYEQYF; d_gene: NA; v_gene: TRBV2; abundance: NA; j_gene: TRBJ2-7
CDR3nt: TGTGCCAGCAGCCCCACCGGGACAGCGAACACTGAAGCTTTCTTT; CDR3aa: CASSPTGTANTEAFF; d_gene: TRBD1; v_gene: TRBV14; abundance: few; j_gene: TRBJ1-1
CDR3nt: TGTGCCAGTAAAACAGGGGTAATTGGCAATCAGCCCCAGCATTTT; CDR3aa: CASKTGVIGNQPQHF; d_gene: TRBD1; v_gene: TRBV19; abundance: NA; j_gene: TRBJ1-5